These 15 T cell receptor beta chains originate from one sample sequenced in a study of CD8+ T cells in alopecia areata. Extracted from the samples, RNA was reverse transcribed into cDNA to serve as the sequencing template. Assay: immunoSEQ multiplex PCR; the TCRdb copy retains only in-frame clones and omits some. The sample yields 110,000 or so clones, roughly two thirds seen once. Sequenced sample: CD4+ T cells sorted from blood. All receptors derive from a human donor in good health.

This chain links TRBV18 with TRBJ2-1; D might be TRBD1 (6 bases). CDR3 length: 15 amino acids. Per germline, CDR1 KGHSH and CDR2 LQKENI. The V and J ends lost 0 bases and 6 bases respectively, with 12 bases between them. This CDR3 is CASSPPVAGVNEQFF. CDR3 sequence (DNA): TGTGCCAGCTCACCACCAGTGGCAGGGGTCAATGAGCAGTTCTTC.

This chain connects TRBV7-2 to TRBJ1-2; 10 bases map to TRBD1. The V segment lost 2 bases and the J segment 2 bases; nucleotides outside the gene matches: 5. This CDR3 is built from 16 residues. Germline CDR1 and CDR2: SGHTA and FQGNSA. CDR3 protein: CASSLTPGQGNYGYTF. Here the CDR3 DNA reads TGTGCCAGCAGCTTAACCCCGGGACAGGGGAACTATGGCTACACCTTC.

The rearrangement uses TRBV29-1 and TRBJ1-2; 8 bases match TRBD1. Trimming at V came to 4 bases and at J to 2 bases, leaving 9 bases not matched to a gene. The CDR3 loop spans 15 amino acids. Germline V lookup: CDR1 SQVTM, CDR2 ANQGSEA. CDR3 nucleotides: TGCAGCGTTGCCGACAGGGGCCGCAAAAACTATGGCTACACCTTC. Translated, it gives CSVADRGRKNYGYTF.

In its sample, this clone was seen a few times. The chain recombines TRBV29-1 with TRBJ2-3; TRBD2 is a possible D gene (6 bases). The CDR3 totals 12 residues. Germline V gene sequence: CDR1 SQVTM, CDR2 ANQGSEA. Trimming shortened V by 6 bases and J by 5 bases, and 12 bases separated the two germline ends. This chain's CDR3 is CSVGDFEDTQYF. DNA of the CDR3: TGCAGCGTGGGGGACTTCGAAGATACGCAGTATTTT.

This clone has just a few counts. V usage is TRBV18 and J usage is TRBJ1-6; 7 nucleotides line up with TRBD1. Germline V gene lookup returns CDR1 KGHSH and CDR2 LQKENI. J lost 7 bases, V lost 5 bases, and 2 bases had no gene match. This CDR3 spans 13 amino acids. The CDR3 sequence is CASSGTENSPLHF. As DNA, the CDR3 is TGTGCCAGCTCAGGGACAGAGAATTCACCCCTCCACTTT. Together with reference TRBV18 and TRBJ1-6, the CDR3 gives the full variable domain: NAGVMQNPRHLVRRRGQEARLRCSPMKGHSHVYWYRQLPEEGLKFMVYLQKENIIDESGMPKERFSAEFPKEGPSILRIQQVVRGDSAAYFCASSGTENSPLHFGNGTRLTVT.

The V call is TRBV15, the J call TRBJ2-2, with 9 positions matching TRBD1. CDR1 is LNHNV, CDR2 YYDKDF, per germline (reference sequence). This CDR3 comprises 14 residues. V shed 6 bases, J shed 6 bases, and the junction held 5 bases outside the gene matches. CDR3 nucleotides: TGTGCCACCAGGAAGACAGGGGGACCCGGGGAGCTGTTTTTT. It codes for CATRKTGGPGELFF.

The chain employs TRBV6-5 and TRBJ2-7, with TRBD1 matching over 10 bases. CDR1 is MNHEY and CDR2 is SVGAGI in the germline V gene. J was trimmed by 2 bases and V by 4 bases; bases with no gene match: 5. This CDR3 is 15 amino acids long. This CDR3 reads CASSSGDRGPYEQYF. The CDR3, as DNA: TGTGCCAGCAGTTCCGGGGACAGGGGCCCCTACGAGCAGTACTTC.

This clone was seen a few times. The chain uses TRBV5-4 and TRBJ1-2; D is perhaps TRBD1 (6 bases). CDR1 is SGHNT and CDR2 is YYREEE in the germline V gene (reference sequence). This CDR3 is built from 16 residues. The V end was cut by 0 bases, the J end by 8 bases, with 20 bases between. The CDR3 region is CASSLAASGQWEGYTF. The CDR3 region has the DNA TGTGCCAGCAGCTTGGCGGCGTCGGGACAATGGGAAGGCTACACCTTC.

V gene TRBV5-6 combines with J gene TRBJ2-4; TRBD1 matches at 8 bases. The V and J ends lost 2 bases and 8 bases, in that order; junction bases with no gene match: 6. This CDR3 is 14 amino acids long. Germline CDR1 reads SGHDT; CDR2 reads YYEEEE. CDR3 coding DNA: TGTGCCAGCAGCTTAGGACAGGGAGTTGACATTCAGTACTTC. It codes for CASSLGQGVDIQYF.

The rearrangement uses TRBV29-1 and TRBJ2-5; D gene unclear. V lost 1 base, J lost 2 bases, and 8 bases lay in between. Germline values: CDR1 SQVTM, CDR2 ANQGSEA. The CDR3 has 13 amino acids. The CDR3 sequence: CSVEGGRQETQYF. The CDR3 DNA follows: TGCAGCGTTGAAGGGGGTCGGCAAGAGACCCAGTACTTC.

Points on this clone: Other nucleotide sequences from this sample produce the same CDR3. The rearrangement links TRBV30 to TRBJ1-5; the D is unclear. The V and J ends lost 0 bases and 3 bases respectively, with 12 bases between them. Germline CDR1 GTSNPN, CDR2 SVGIG (reference sequence). The length of the CDR3 is 15 residues. The CDR3 spells CAWSVGRQPNQPQHF. CDR3 bases: TGTGCCTGGAGTGTCGGAAGGCAGCCCAATCAGCCCCAGCATTTT.

The V gene is TRBV29-1, the J gene TRBJ1-2; TRBD1 matches 9 bases. CDR1 is SQVTM, CDR2 ANQGSEA, per germline. The CDR3 spans 13 residues. Trimming took 7 bases from V and 4 from J; bases not matched to a gene: 7. In nucleotides, the CDR3 is TGCAGCGGCATGACAGGGGGTGGCTATGGCTACACCTTC. This codes for CSGMTGGGYGYTF.

The chain combines TRBV7-2 with TRBJ2-6; tentatively, D is TRBD2 (6 bases). Trimming shortened V by 2 bases and J by 0 bases, and 14 bases separated the two germline ends. The CDR3 length is 18 residues. The germline CDR1 and CDR2 sequences are SGHTA and FQGNSA. This CDR3 is CASSLSGQALSGANVLTF. DNA of the CDR3: TGTGCCAGCAGCTTAAGCGGGCAGGCCCTCTCTGGGGCCAACGTCCTGACTTTC.

This chain links TRBV30 with TRBJ1-6; D possibly corresponds to TRBD1 (6 bases). Germline CDR1 and CDR2: GTSNPN and SVGIG (reference sequence). This CDR3 contains 17 residues. Trimming cost V 2 bases and J 7 bases, with 21 bases left between them. CDR3 residues: CAWSRQDTRHPNSPLHF. The DNA of the CDR3 is TGTGCCTGGAGTCGACAGGACACTAGGCACCCCAATTCACCCCTCCACTTT.

The genes are TRBV4-1 and TRBJ2-7; 8 bases match TRBD2. Unmatched junction bases numbered 8, after V lost 1 base and J lost 3 bases. The CDR3 is made up of 16 amino acids. Germline-derived CDR1 and CDR2 are MGHRA and YSYEKL. CDR3 nucleotides: TGCGCCAGCAGCCAAGGGATCAGAACTAGCGGCTACGAGCAGTACTTC. Protein: CASSQGIRTSGYEQYF.